These T cell receptor beta chains were read from a single sample in a study of blood T cell repertoires in COVID-19. Method: immunoSEQ multiplex PCR; TCRdb's copy keeps in-frame clones and lacks some. Here the sample spans fewer than 25,000 clones, 81% being singletons. The sample taken for sequencing was peripheral blood. Receptor source: a man between 65 and 85 years old with acute or convalescent COVID-19. Each CDR3 is given with its conserved first and last residue. D genes are given only for firm matches. Clone size is stated in some rows and not others, as once, few, many or a class when expanded.

d_call	v_call	clone_size	j_call	cdr3_aa	cdr3_nt
.	TRBV6-5	.	TRBJ1-2	CASSYFTGVGYGYTF	TGTGCCAGCAGTTACTTTACAGGTGTCGGGTATGGCTACACCTTC
TRBD2	TRBV29-1	.	TRBJ2-3	CSVGGLAGGLTDTQYF	TGCAGCGTTGGGGGACTAGCGGGAGGCCTCACAGATACGCAGTATTTT
.	TRBV10-3	.	TRBJ1-6	CAISESGGRIGSPLHF	TGTGCCATCAGTGAGTCCGGGGGGAGAATCGGTTCACCCCTCCACTTT
TRBD1	TRBV20-1	.	TRBJ1-1	CGTGGNTEAFF	TGCGGAACAGGGGGGAACACTGAAGCTTTCTTT
TRBD1	TRBV9	.	TRBJ2-3	CASSTQGQGVTQYF	TGTGCCAGCAGCACTCAAGGACAGGGTGTTACGCAGTATTTT
.	TRBV12-3/TRBV12-4	.	TRBJ1-2	CASSGDSYGYTF	TGTGCCAGCAGTGGGGACTCCTATGGCTACACCTTC
.	TRBV14	.	TRBJ2-5	CASSQEVFTGSQYF	TGTGCCAGCAGCCAAGAGGTCTTCACGGGGTCACAGTACTTC
TRBD1	TRBV5-1	.	TRBJ1-4	CASSRTGNEKLFF	TGCGCCAGCAGCAGGACAGGAAATGAAAAACTGTTTTTT
.	TRBV19	once	TRBJ1-2	CASKDTPIAGYGYTF	TGTGCCAGTAAGGACACCCCTATCGCTGGCTATGGCTACACCTTC
.	TRBV3-1/TRBV3-2	.	TRBJ2-7	CASSQPSRTEQYF	TGTGCCAGCAGCCAACCCTCGAGGACAGAGCAGTACTTC
.	TRBV27	.	TRBJ2-4	CASSGQGIAKNIQYF	TGTGCCAGCAGTGGGCAGGGAATAGCCAAAAACATTCAGTACTTC
.	TRBV10-3	.	TRBJ2-3	CAISPGGAQIRSIPTDTQYF	TGTGCCATCAGTCCCGGGGGAGCACAGATACGCAGTATTCCCACAGATACGCAGTATTTT
.	TRBV6-5	.	TRBJ2-1	CASRQAVGNEQFF	TGTGCCAGCAGGCAGGCCGTCGGCAATGAGCAGTTCTTC
TRBD1	TRBV5-4	once	TRBJ1-1	CASIRDRVRAEAFF	TGTGCCAGCATAAGAGACAGGGTGAGGGCTGAAGCTTTCTTT
.	TRBV30	.	TRBJ2-7	CAGARGSSYEQYF	TGTGCCGGGGCCAGGGGCTCCTCCTACGAGCAGTACTTC
.	TRBV7-3	.	TRBJ1-1	CASSLMGQNTEAFF	TGTGCCAGCAGCTTAATGGGGCAGAACACTGAAGCTTTCTTT
.	TRBV5-6	.	TRBJ1-5	CASSFGGQPQHF	TGTGCCAGCAGCTTTGGCGGTCAGCCCCAGCATTTT
.	TRBV13	.	TRBJ2-3	CASRPRTTSTDTQYF	TGTGCCAGCAGACCCCGGACAACTAGCACAGATACGCAGTATTTT
.	TRBV19	.	TRBJ2-3	CASSSGSTDTQYF	TGTGCCAGTAGTAGCGGCAGCACAGATACGCAGTATTTT
TRBD1	TRBV18	few	TRBJ1-1	CASSPNVQGAGTEAFF	TGTGCCAGCTCACCAAATGTCCAGGGGGCGGGCACTGAAGCTTTCTTT
.	TRBV2	.	TRBJ2-2	CASSRGAGANTGELFF	TGTGCCAGCAGTCGGGGGGCAGGGGCGAACACCGGGGAGCTGTTTTTT
.	TRBV19	.	TRBJ1-1	CATAGRPNTEAFF	TGTGCCACCGCGGGACGGCCGAACACTGAAGCTTTCTTT
.	TRBV6-2/TRBV6-3	.	TRBJ1-6	CASSPDRTTYNSPLHF	TGTGCCAGCAGCCCTGACAGAACAACCTATAATTCACCCCTCCACTTT
.	TRBV5-1	.	TRBJ1-4	CASAVQGTNEKLFF	TGCGCCAGCGCCGTACAGGGAACTAATGAAAAACTGTTTTTT
.	TRBV7-3	.	TRBJ2-3	CASSAGGDTQYF	TGTGCCAGCAGCGCGGGCGGGGATACGCAGTATTTT
.	TRBV29-1	.	TRBJ2-3	CSFTPTTTDTQYF	TGCAGCTTTACGCCGACTACTACAGATACGCAGTATTTT
TRBD1	TRBV6-5	.	TRBJ1-1	CASSPGQGNTEAFF	TGTGCCAGCAGTCCGGGACAGGGGAACACTGAAGCTTTCTTT
TRBD2	TRBV5-4	.	TRBJ2-3	CASSLPGAGGNTDTQYF	TGTGCCAGCAGCTTGCCAGGAGCGGGGGGGAACACAGATACGCAGTATTTT
TRBD2	TRBV10-3	.	TRBJ2-5	CAISFSTSGVDMETQYF	TGTGCCATCAGCTTCTCGACTAGCGGGGTAGACATGGAGACCCAGTACTTC
.	TRBV19	.	TRBJ2-1	CASSIEQGSYNEQFF	TGTGCCAGTAGTATAGAACAGGGCTCCTACAATGAGCAGTTCTTC
TRBD1	TRBV30	.	TRBJ2-7	CAWSKNRGYEQYF	TGTGCCTGGAGTAAGAACAGGGGCTACGAGCAGTACTTC
TRBD2	TRBV4-1	once	TRBJ2-7	CASSRGLAGSYEQYF	TGCGCCAGCAGCCGAGGACTAGCGGGGTCCTACGAGCAGTACTTC
TRBD2	TRBV5-3	once	TRBJ2-3	CARSHGTSGKGGQYF	TGTGCCAGAAGCCATGGGACTAGCGGGAAAGGGGGGCAGTATTTT
TRBD1	TRBV25-1	.	TRBJ1-1	CASSHRQGKGINTEAFF	TGTGCCAGCTCTCACCGACAGGGGAAGGGTATTAACACTGAAGCTTTCTTT
TRBD1	TRBV5-6	.	TRBJ1-5	CASSQGDSGFGQPQHF	TGTGCCAGCAGCCAGGGGGACAGCGGGTTCGGCCAGCCCCAGCATTTT
TRBD1	TRBV6-2/TRBV6-3	few	TRBJ2-7	CASSLAGGNEQYF	TGTGCCAGCAGCTTGGCAGGGGGTAACGAGCAGTACTTC
.	TRBV29-1	few	TRBJ2-5	CSVGPTTRETQYF	TGCAGCGTGGGGCCAACGACACGAGAGACCCAGTACTTC
.	TRBV30	.	TRBJ1-5	CAWSVEDRSTQHF	TGTGCCTGGAGTGTAGAGGACAGAAGTACCCAGCATTTT
.	TRBV7-8	.	TRBJ1-1	CASSLRGTEAFF	TGTGCCAGCAGCCTGCGGGGGACTGAAGCTTTCTTT
.	TRBV7-3	.	TRBJ2-3	CASSLTGRSTDTQYF	TGTGCCAGCAGCTTAACGGGGCGGTCCACAGATACGCAGTATTTT
.	TRBV5-4	.	TRBJ1-2	CASSLFFGNNYGYTF	TGTGCCAGCAGCTTGTTCTTCGGGAATAACTATGGCTACACCTTC
.	TRBV9	.	TRBJ1-5	CASSGSGGQPQHF	TGTGCCAGCAGCGGATCCGGAGGGCAGCCCCAGCATTTT
TRBD2	TRBV28	.	TRBJ2-7	CASSSTSGLTQYEQYF	TGTGCCAGCAGTTCAACTAGCGGACTTACCCAATACGAGCAGTACTTC
TRBD1	TRBV19	once	TRBJ2-3	CASSAQGPHLTDTQYF	TGTGCCAGTAGTGCACAGGGGCCTCACCTCACAGATACGCAGTATTTT
TRBD2	TRBV5-1	.	TRBJ2-1	CASSSLTSGLYNEQFF	TGCGCCAGCAGCTCCCTTACTAGCGGCCTCTACAATGAGCAGTTCTTC
.	TRBV27	once	TRBJ2-5	CASSFARETQYF	TGTGCCAGCAGTTTCGCCAGAGAGACCCAGTACTTC
.	TRBV7-9	.	TRBJ1-1	CASSLQGRNTEAFF	TGTGCCAGCAGCTTACAGGGGCGGAACACTGAAGCTTTCTTT
.	TRBV19	once	TRBJ1-1	CASSIGLLNTEAFF	TGTGCCAGTAGTATCGGACTTTTGAACACTGAAGCTTTCTTT
.	TRBV11-2	.	TRBJ1-4	CASSPSSRGLFF	TGTGCCAGCAGCCCCAGTTCGCGGGGTCTGTTTTTT
.	TRBV7-9	.	TRBJ2-3	CASSLRGSDTQYF	TGTGCCAGCAGCTTACGGGGGTCAGATACGCAGTATTTT
.	TRBV9	medium-sized	TRBJ2-7	CASSGTTSYEQYF	TGTGCCAGCAGCGGGACTACGTCCTACGAGCAGTACTTC
.	TRBV19	.	TRBJ2-1	CASIDGPYNEQFF	TGTGCCAGTATTGATGGCCCCTACAATGAGCAGTTCTTC
TRBD2	TRBV10-3	.	TRBJ2-2	CAIKIDGAGGYTGELFF	TGTGCCATCAAGATAGATGGAGCGGGAGGGTACACCGGGGAGCTGTTTTTT
TRBD1	TRBV7-3	.	TRBJ1-6	CASSLEGQGGSPLHF	TGTGCCAGCAGCTTAGAGGGACAGGGGGGCTCACCCCTCCACTTT